What follows is one T cell receptor beta chain and its context. Germline V gene data show CDR1 as SGHTA and CDR2 as FQGNSA. After removal of 5 bases from V and 1 base from J, the junction contained 5 bases not matched to a gene. The CDR3 loop spans 14 amino acids. In the authors' workflow: Nucleated cell counts were estimated from reference gene primer amplification. TCRdb's copy holds only in-frame clones and misses some; the assay was immunoSEQ multiplex PCR. V and J calls and clone size are copied from that table; D and trimming were computed from the DNA. The profile shows around 210,000 clones, around nine tenths of them singletons. The data originate from a study of blood T cell repertoires in COVID-19. For the study at large: Whether acute or convalescent, the COVID-19 samples came from the United States, Italy and Spain. PBMCs, B-cell-depleted T cells, or T cells were the source of the cDNA or gDNA that made up the material.

This TCR came from a man aged 18 to 30 with active or convalescent COVID-19. This chain links TRBV7-2 with TRBJ2-7; 7 bases are shared with TRBD1. The sample comprised peripheral blood. The CDR3 region has the DNA TGTGCCAGCAGCCGGATACAGGGGTCCTACGAGCAGTACTTC. Translated, it gives CASSRIQGSYEQYF.